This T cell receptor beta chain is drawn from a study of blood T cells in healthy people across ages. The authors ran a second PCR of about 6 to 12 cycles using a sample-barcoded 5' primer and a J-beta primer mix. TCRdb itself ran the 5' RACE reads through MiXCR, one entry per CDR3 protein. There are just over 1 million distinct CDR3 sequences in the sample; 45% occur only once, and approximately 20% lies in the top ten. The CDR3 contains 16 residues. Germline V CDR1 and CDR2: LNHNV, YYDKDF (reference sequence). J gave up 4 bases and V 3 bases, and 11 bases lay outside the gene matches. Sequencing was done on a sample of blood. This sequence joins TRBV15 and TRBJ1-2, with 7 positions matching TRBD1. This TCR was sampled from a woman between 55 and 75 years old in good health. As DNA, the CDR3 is TGTGCCACCAGCAGCTCAGAAGGGGGCGAAAGCTATGGCTACACCTTC. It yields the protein CATSSSEGGESYGYTF.